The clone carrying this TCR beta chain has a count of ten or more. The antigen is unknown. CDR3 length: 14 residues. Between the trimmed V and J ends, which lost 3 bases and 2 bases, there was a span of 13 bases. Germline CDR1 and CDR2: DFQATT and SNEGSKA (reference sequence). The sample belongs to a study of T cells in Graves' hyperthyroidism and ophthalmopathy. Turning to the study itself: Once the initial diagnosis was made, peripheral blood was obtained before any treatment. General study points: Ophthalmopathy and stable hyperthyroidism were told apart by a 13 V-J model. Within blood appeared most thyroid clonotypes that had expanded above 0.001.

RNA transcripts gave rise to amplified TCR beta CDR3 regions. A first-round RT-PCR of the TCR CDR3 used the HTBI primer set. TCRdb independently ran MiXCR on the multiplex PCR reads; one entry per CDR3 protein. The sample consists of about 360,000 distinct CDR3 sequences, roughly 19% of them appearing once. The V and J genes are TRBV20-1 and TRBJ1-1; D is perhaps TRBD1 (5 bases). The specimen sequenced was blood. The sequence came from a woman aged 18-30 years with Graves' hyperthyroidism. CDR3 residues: CSARARGPNTEAFF. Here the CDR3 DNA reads TGCAGTGCTAGGGCCCGGGGACCAAACACTGAAGCTTTCTTT.